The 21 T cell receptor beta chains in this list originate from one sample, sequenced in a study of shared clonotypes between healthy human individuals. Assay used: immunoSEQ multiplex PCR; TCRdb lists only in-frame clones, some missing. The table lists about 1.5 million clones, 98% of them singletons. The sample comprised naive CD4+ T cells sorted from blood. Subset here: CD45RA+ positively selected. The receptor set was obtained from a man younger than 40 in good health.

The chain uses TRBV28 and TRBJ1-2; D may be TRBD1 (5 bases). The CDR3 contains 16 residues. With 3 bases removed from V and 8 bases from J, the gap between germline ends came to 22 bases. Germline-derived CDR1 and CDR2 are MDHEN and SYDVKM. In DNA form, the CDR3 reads TGTGCCAGCAGTTTCCCTACTGGCGGCAGGGCTCGGGGCTACACCTTC. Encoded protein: CASSFPTGGRARGYTF.

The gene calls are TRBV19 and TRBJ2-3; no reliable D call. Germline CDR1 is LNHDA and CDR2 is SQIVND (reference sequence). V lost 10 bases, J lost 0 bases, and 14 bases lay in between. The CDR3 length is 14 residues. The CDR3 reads CATTFTTSTDTQYF. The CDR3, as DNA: TGTGCCACCACTTTTACTACAAGCACAGATACGCAGTATTTT.

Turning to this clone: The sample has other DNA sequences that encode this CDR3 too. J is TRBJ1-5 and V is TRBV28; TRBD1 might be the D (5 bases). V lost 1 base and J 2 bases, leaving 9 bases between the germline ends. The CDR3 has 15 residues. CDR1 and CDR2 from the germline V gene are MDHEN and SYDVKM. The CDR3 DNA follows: TGTGCCAGCAGTTTATCAGGGAGCGGCAATCAGCCCCAGCATTTT. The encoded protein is CASSLSGSGNQPQHF.

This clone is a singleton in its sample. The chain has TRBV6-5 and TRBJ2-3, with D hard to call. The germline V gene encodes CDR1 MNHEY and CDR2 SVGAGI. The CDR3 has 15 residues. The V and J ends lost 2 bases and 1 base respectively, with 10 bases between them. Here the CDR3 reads CASSYPLGGTDTQYF. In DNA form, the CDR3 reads TGTGCCAGCAGTTACCCCCTAGGAGGCACAGATACGCAGTATTTT.

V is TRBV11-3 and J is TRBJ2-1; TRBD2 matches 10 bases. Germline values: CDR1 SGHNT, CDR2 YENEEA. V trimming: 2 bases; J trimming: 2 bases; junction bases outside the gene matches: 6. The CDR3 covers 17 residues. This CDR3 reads CASSLSLAGVPYNEQFF. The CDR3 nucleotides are TGTGCCAGCAGCTTAAGTCTAGCGGGAGTCCCCTACAATGAGCAGTTCTTC.

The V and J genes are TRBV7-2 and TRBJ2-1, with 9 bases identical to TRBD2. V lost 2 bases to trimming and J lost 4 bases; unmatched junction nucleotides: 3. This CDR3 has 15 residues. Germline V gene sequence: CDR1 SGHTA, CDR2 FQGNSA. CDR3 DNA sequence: TGTGCCAGCAGCTTACTAGCGGGGACTTACAATGAGCAGTTCTTC. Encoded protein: CASSLLAGTYNEQFF.

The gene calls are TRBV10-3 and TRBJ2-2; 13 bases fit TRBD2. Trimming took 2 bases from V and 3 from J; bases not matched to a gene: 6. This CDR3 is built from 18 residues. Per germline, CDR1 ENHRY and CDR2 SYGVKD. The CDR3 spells CAISETSGRAGYTGELFF. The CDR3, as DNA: TGTGCCATCAGTGAGACTAGCGGGAGGGCCGGGTACACCGGGGAGCTGTTTTTT.

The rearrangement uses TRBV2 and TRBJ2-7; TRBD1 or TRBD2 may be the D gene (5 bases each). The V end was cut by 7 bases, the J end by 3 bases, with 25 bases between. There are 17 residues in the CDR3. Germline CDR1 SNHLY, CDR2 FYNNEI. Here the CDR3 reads CASTGSIRGPRNYEQYF. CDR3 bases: TGTGCCAGCACTGGCAGCATCCGGGGACCAAGGAACTACGAGCAGTACTTC.

This CDR3 reads CATSGQANYEQYF. The CDR3 coding sequence is TGTGCCACCAGCGGACAGGCGAACTACGAGCAGTACTTC. J is TRBJ2-7 and V is TRBV15; 7 nucleotides match TRBD1. Germline V gene lookup returns CDR1 LNHNV and CDR2 YYDKDF (reference sequence). The CDR3 length is 13 residues. Trimming cost V 5 bases and J 3 bases; bases outside gene matches: 4.

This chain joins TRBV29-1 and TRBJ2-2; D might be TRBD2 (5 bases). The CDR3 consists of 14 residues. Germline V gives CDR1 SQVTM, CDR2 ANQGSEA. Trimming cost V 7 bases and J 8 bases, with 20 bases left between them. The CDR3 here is CSGKPPGPGGELFF. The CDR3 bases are TGCAGCGGCAAACCCCCGGGCCCGGGAGGGGAGCTGTTTTTT.

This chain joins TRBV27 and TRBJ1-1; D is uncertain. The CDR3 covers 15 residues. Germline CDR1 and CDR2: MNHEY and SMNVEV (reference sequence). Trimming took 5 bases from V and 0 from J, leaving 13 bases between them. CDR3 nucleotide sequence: TGTGCCAGCAGTCCTCACAGACCCATGAACACTGAAGCTTTCTTT. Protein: CASSPHRPMNTEAFF.

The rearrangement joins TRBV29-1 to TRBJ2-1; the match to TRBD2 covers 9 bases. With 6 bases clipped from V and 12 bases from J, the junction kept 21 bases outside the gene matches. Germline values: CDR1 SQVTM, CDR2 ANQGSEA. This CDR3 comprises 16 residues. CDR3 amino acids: CSVPPGGSGSTGGQFF. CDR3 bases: TGCAGCGTCCCCCCTGGGGGTAGCGGGAGTACGGGCGGGCAGTTCTTC.

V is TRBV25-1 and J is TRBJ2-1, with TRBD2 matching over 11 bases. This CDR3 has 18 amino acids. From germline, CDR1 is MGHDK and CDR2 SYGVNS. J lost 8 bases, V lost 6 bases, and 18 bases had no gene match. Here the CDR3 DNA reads TGTGCCAGCAGGTCGTGGGCTAGCGGGAGGAGGGTGGCAGATGAGCAGTTCTTC. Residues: CASRSWASGRRVADEQFF. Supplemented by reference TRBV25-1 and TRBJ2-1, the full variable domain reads EADIYQTPRYLVIGTGKKITLECSQTMGHDKMYWYQQDPGMELHLIHYSYGVNSTEKGDLSSESTVSRIRTEHFPLTLESARPSHTSQYLCASRSWASGRRVADEQFFGPGTRLTVL.

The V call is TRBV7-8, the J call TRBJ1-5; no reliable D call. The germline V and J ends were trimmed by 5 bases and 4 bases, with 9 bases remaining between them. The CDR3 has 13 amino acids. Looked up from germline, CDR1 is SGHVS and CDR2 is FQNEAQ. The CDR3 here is CASSDHTNQPQHF. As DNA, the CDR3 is TGTGCCAGCAGCGACCACACGAATCAGCCCCAGCATTTT.

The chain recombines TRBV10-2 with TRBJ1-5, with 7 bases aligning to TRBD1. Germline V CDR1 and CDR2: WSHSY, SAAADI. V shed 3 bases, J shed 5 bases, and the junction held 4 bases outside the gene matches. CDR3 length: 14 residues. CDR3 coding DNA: TGCGCCAGCAGTGAAATTCAGGGGGATCAGCCCCAGCATTTT. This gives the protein CASSEIQGDQPQHF.

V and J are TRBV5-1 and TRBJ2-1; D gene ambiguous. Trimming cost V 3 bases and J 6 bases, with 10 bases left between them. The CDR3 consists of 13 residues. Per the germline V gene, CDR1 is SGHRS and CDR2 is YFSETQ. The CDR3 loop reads CASSYVSSNEQFF. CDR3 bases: TGCGCCAGCAGCTACGTGTCGAGCAATGAGCAGTTCTTC.

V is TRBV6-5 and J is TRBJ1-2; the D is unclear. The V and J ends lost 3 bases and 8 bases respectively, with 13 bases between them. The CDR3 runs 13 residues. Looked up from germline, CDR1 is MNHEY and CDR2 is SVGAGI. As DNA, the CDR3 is TGTGCCAGCAGTTATGAGGCCCTCGGCGGCTACACCTTC. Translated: CASSYEALGGYTF.

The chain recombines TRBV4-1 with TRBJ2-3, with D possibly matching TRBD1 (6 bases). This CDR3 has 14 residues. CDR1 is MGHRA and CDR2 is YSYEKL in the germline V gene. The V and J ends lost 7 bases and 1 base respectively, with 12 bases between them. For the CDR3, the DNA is TGCGCCAGCACCCCAGGGGTTGGCACAGATACGCAGTATTTT. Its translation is CASTPGVGTDTQYF.

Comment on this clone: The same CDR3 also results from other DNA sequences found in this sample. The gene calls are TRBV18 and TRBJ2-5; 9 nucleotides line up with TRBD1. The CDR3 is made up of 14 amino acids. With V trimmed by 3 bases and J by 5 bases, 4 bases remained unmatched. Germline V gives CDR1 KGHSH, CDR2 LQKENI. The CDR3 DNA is TGTGCCAGCTCACCGGGGACAGGGTCGGAGACCCAGTACTTC. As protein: CASSPGTGSETQYF.

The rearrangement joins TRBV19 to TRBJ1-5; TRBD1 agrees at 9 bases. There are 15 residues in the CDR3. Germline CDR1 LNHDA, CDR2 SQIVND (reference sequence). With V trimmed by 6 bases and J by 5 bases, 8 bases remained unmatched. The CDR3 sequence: CASRTDRGFDQPQHF. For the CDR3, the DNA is TGTGCCAGTAGAACGGACAGGGGATTTGATCAGCCCCAGCATTTT.

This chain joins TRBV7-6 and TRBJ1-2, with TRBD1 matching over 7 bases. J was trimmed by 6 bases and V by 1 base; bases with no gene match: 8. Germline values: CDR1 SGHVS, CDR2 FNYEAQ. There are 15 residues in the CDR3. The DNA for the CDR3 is TGTGCCAGCAGCTTAGGAAAAGGGGGCGCGAATGGCTACACCTTC. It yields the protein CASSLGKGGANGYTF.